This TCR beta chain was sequenced for a study of blood T cell repertoires in COVID-19. Across the study: Sites across the United States, Italy and Spain contributed samples from acute and convalescent COVID-19. Sample material is recorded as cDNA or gDNA derived from T cells, B-cell-depleted T cells, or PBMCs.

There are 13 residues in the CDR3. V lost 2 bases to trimming and J lost 5 bases, with 9 bases between them. In the original processing: For nucleated cells, counts were estimated from reference gene primer amplification. Some clones are missing from TCRdb's copy, which holds only in-frame ones; the method was immunoSEQ multiplex PCR. The V and J calls and clone size are taken from that table; D and trimming were inferred from the DNA. The profile shows over 90,000 clones, 81% of them singletons. The sample comprised peripheral blood. This clonotype was sampled from a man at least 80 years old with active or convalescent COVID-19. V gene TRBV12-3 or TRBV12-4 combines with J gene TRBJ1-1; D unresolved. CDR3 nucleotide sequence: TGTGCCAGCAGTTTAATGTCGGGGACTGAAGCTTTCTTT. It specifies CASSLMSGTEAFF.